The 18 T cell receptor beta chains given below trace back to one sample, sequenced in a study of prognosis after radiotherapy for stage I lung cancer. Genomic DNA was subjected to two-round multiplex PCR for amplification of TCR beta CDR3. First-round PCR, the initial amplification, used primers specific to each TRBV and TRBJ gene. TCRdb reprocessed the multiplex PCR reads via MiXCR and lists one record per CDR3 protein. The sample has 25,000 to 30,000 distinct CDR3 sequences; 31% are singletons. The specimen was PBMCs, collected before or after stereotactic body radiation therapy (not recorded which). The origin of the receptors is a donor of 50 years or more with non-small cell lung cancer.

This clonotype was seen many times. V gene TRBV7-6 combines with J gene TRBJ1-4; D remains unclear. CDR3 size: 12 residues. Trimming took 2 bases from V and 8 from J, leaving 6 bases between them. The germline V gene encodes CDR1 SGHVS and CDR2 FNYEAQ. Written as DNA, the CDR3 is TGTGCCAGCAGCTTATCGGGGGAAAAACTGTTTTTT. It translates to CASSLSGEKLFF. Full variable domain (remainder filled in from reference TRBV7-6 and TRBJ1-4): GAGVSQSPRYKVTKRGQDVALRCDPISGHVSLYWYRQALGQGPEFLTYFNYEAQQDKSGLPNDRFSAERPEGSISTLTIQRTEQRDSAMYRCASSLSGEKLFFGSGTQLSVL.

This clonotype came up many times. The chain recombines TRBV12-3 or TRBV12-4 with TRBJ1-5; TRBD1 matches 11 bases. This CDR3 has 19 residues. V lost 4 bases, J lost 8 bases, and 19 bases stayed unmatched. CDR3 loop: CASSSRLGTSGQGVKPQHF. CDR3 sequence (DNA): TGTGCCAGCAGTTCTAGGCTGGGGACATCGGGACAGGGGGTGAAGCCCCAGCATTTT.

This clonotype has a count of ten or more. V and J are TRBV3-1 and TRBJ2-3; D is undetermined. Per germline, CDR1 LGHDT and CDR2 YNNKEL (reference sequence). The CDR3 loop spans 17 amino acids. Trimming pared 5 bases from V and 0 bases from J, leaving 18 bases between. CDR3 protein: CASSSDFEDASTDTQYF. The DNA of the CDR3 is TGTGCCAGCAGCAGCGATTTTGAGGACGCTAGCACAGATACGCAGTATTTT.

The CDR3 bases are TGTGCCAGCAGCTTGGTGGAAGGAGAGACCCAGTACTTC. This gives the protein CASSLVEGETQYF. The V gene is TRBV5-6, the J gene TRBJ2-5; D gene ambiguous. The CDR3 runs to 13 residues. Germline V gives CDR1 SGHDT, CDR2 YYEEEE. Trimming pared 0 bases from V and 4 bases from J, leaving 7 bases between.

This CDR3 reads CASSLAFVVMNTEAFF. The CDR3 DNA follows: TGTGCCAGCAGCTTGGCCTTTGTGGTTATGAACACTGAAGCTTTCTTT. The chain carries TRBV5-6 and TRBJ1-1; no clear D gene. Germline V gene lookup returns CDR1 SGHDT and CDR2 YYEEEE. Trimming cost V 0 bases and J 0 bases, with 12 bases left between them. CDR3 length: 16 residues.

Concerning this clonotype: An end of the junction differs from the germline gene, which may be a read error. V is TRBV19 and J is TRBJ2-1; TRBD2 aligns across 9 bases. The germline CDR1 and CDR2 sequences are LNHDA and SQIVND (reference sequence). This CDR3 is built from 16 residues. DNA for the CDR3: TGTGCCAGTAGTCACTATCTAGCGGGGTTCTACGATGAGCAGTTCTTC. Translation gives CASSHYLAGFYDEQFF.

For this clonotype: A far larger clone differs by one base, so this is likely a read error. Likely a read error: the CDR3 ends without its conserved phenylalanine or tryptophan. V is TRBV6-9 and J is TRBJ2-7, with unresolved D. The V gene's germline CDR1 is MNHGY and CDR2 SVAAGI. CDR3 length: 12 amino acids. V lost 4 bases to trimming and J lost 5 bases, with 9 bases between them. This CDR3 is CASSSTGNEQYL. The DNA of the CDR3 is TGTGCCAGCAGTTCGACTGGGAACGAGCAGTACTTA.

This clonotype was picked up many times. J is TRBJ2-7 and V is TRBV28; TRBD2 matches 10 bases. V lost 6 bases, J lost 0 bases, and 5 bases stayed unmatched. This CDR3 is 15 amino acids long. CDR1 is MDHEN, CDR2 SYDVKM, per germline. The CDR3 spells CASSQSGGASYEQYF. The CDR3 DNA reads TGTGCCAGCAGCCAAAGCGGGGGGGCCTCCTACGAGCAGTACTTC.

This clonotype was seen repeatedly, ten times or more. CDR3 nucleotide sequence: TGTGCCAGCAGTTTATCCAGCGGGGGCCCCCCGTACCAAGAGACCCAGTACTTC. It codes for CASSLSSGGPPYQETQYF. The V gene is TRBV27, the J gene TRBJ2-5; 8 bases are a match to TRBD2. CDR1 MNHEY and CDR2 SMNVEV come from the germline V gene (reference sequence). CDR3 size: 18 residues. V lost 0 bases to trimming and J lost 0 bases; unmatched junction nucleotides: 9.

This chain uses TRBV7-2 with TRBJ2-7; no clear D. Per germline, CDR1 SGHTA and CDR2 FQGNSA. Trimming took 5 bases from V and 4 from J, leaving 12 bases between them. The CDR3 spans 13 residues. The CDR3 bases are TGTGCCAGCAGCCCCCGACCAGGATACGAGCAGTACTTC. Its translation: CASSPRPGYEQYF.

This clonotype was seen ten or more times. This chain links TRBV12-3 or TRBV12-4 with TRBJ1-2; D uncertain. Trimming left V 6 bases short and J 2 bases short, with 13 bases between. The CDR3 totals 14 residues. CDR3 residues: CASRLGRSNYGYTF. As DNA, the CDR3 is TGTGCCAGCAGACTAGGACGTTCGAACTATGGCTACACCTTC.

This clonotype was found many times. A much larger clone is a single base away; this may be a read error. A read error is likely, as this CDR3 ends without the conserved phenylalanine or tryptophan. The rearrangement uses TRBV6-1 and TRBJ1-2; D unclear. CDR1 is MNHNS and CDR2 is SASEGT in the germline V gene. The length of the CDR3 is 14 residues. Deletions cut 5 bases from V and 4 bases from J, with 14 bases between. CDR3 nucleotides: TGTGCCAGCAGTCCTACAGCGGAGACCTATGGCTACACCCTC. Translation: CASSPTAETYGYTL.

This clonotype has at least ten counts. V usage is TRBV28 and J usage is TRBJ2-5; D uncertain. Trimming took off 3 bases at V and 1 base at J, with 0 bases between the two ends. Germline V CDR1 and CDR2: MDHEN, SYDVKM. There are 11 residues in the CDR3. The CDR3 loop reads CASSFQETQYF. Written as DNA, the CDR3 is TGTGCCAGCAGTTTCCAAGAGACCCAGTACTTC.

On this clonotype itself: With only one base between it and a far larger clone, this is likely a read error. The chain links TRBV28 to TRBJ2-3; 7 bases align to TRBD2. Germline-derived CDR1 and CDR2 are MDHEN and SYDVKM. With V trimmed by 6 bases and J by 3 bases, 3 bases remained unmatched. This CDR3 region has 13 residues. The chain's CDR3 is CASRRDYTDTQYF. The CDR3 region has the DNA TGTGCCAGCAGACGGGACTATACAGATACGCAGTATTTT.

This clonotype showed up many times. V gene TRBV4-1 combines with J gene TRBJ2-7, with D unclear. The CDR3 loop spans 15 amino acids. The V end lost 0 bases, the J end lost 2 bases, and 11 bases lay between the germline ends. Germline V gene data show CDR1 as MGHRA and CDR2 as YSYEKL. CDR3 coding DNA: TGCGCCAGCAGCCAAGATGAGGACGGAGCCTACGAGCAGTACTTC. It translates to CASSQDEDGAYEQYF.

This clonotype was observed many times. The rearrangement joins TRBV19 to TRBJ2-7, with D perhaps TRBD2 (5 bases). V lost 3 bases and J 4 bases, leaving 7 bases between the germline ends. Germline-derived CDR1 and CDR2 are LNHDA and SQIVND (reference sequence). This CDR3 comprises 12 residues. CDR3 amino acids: CASSISGYEQYF. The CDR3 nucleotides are TGTGCCAGTAGTATCTCGGGATACGAGCAGTACTTC.

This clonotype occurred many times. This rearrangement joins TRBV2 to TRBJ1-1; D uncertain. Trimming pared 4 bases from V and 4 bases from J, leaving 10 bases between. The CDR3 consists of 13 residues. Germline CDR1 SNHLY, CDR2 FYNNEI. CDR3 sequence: CASSVGDFTEAFF. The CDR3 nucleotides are TGTGCCAGCAGTGTGGGTGATTTCACTGAAGCTTTCTTT.

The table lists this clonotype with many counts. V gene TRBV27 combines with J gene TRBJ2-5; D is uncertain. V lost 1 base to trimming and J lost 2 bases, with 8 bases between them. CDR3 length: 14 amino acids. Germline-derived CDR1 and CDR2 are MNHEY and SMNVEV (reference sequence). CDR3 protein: CASSLFGSQETQYF. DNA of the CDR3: TGTGCCAGCAGTTTATTTGGGTCTCAAGAGACCCAGTACTTC.